This T cell receptor (beta chain) came from a study of T cell repertoires in ileal Crohn's disease (dated by TCRdb to between 2019 and 2020). About the full investigation: Median disease duration was about eight years, and about a third of patients were identified as active smokers at the time of surgery. All patients had surgery for a complication: stricturing disease in 61% and penetrating disease in roughly 40%. Roughly half of the patients were given postoperative therapy, with some 17 on anti-TNF agents and about 11 on thiopurines. TCR repertoire analysis was performed in a few dozen Crohn's disease patients drawn from a prospective multicentre cohort. The study ran alongside a multicentre cohort designed to identify predictors of early endoscopic recurrence after ileocolonic resection. A Rutgeerts score higher than i0 was the definition used for endoscopic postoperative recurrence. A total of around 150 mucosal samples from roughly 50 patients were sequenced, collected from several sites on the surgical specimen as well as at postoperative endoscopy.

For this clone: Its antigen is still unknown. No clone much larger than this one lies a single base away; base qualities are absent.

Adults with ileal or ileocolonic Crohn's disease for whom ileocolonic resection was indicated were considered eligible. Whole ileal mucosal biopsies were stored frozen at -80°C before DNA extraction. A TRizol-based method was used to extract genomic DNA from the frozen whole biopsies, and the DNA was quantified with a NanoDrop 2000 spectrophotometer. Around 0.45 micrograms of biopsy DNA per sample were submitted for commercial TCRB immunosequencing. Adaptive Biotechnology amplified the CDR3 regions from genomic DNA with a two-step multiplex PCR designed to control amplification bias. Primers for every V and J gene segment were used in the first PCR, and barcodes and Illumina adapters were added in the second PCR. CDR3 libraries were sequenced on an Illumina instrument. The original pipeline was this. Vendor-provided pipelines were combined with custom analysis of raw data in R/Bioconductor under R version 3.3.0. Clonality, ranging from 0 to 1, was calculated as the inverse of the normalised Shannon entropy of all productive clones. High-frequency clones were defined as the share of the repertoire taken up by the top 100 clones, keeping only clones that passed a 95% confidence test. Overlap between samples was measured with the Morisita-Horn index, while repertoire diversity was measured with the Simpson index. This is the immuneACCESS table as TCRdb keeps it, with only in-frame sequences that have V and J called. A part of the clones is gone; compared with another copy, unresolved V genes explain less than half, and the rest is unexplained. V, J and clone size are taken as reported in that table, and D and trimming were inferred from the DNA itself. The sample contains about 30,000 clones, about 81% of them found a single time. The ten largest clones take up 5.5% to 6.5% of the sample.

V was cut back by 5 bases and J by 0 bases, leaving a gap of 9 bases between them. Including cysteine and phenylalanine, the CDR3 has 14 amino acids. Of all the DNA, just the CDR3 is kept, 42 bases in frame from base 1. The germline V gene yields SGDLS for CDR1 and YYNGEE for CDR2. Beyond this particular receptor, the publication reports: More high-frequency clones were carried by sorted CD8 T cells than by CD4 T cells, suggesting that mucosal expansions were mainly CD8. Only a subgroup of patients, of unstated size, had mucosal CD4 and CD8 T cells sorted and sequenced. Endoscopic recurrence was found to be associated with higher high-frequency clone percentages at surgery, and recurrence was observed in all patients with clonality above 26.8% (18/57). A significantly higher proportion of clonal expansions was observed in active smokers at surgery than in non-smokers (about 25% vs 20%, p=0.02).

The sequence derives from an adult with Crohn's disease. Recombination linked TRBV9 to TRBJ1-5; the D gene is unclear. The sequenced material came from ileal tissue. The CDR3 has the sequence CASSSTGSNQPQHF. The nucleotides are TGTGCCAGCAGTTCTACTGGTAGCAATCAGCCCCAGCATTTT.